The 15 T cell receptor beta chains presented below share a single source sample, sequenced in a study of Tregs in tolerant kidney transplant recipients. Clones were read by immunoSEQ multiplex PCR, and TCRdb kept only the in-frame ones, dropping some. The sample yields approximately 99,000 clones, 85% to 90% seen once. Sequencing was performed on CD4+ T cells from blood, taken before the transplant. These receptors were taken from a human donor who received a combined kidney and bone marrow transplant.

The chain has TRBV23-1 and TRBJ1-5, with TRBD1 matching over 8 bases. TRBV23-1 is sorted into the ORF group, with uncertain function. Trimming at V came to 0 bases and at J to 7 bases, leaving 8 bases not matched to a gene. This CDR3 contains 16 residues. CDR3 residues: CASSQSAQGARQPQHF. The CDR3 coding sequence is TGCGCCAGCAGTCAATCGGCGCAGGGGGCGAGACAGCCCCAGCATTTT.

The chain recombines TRBV18 with TRBJ1-1; 9 bases line up with TRBD1. Germline loops: CDR1 KGHSH, CDR2 LQKENI. V shed 5 bases and J 4 bases; nucleotides not matched to a gene: 5. The CDR3 is 14 residues long. DNA for the CDR3: TGTGCCAGCTCAACGGGACAGGGAAGCACTGAAGCTTTCTTT. Translated: CASSTGQGSTEAFF.

The rearrangement uses TRBV6-5 and TRBJ2-3, with TRBD2 identical over 12 bases. CDR1 and CDR2 (germline): MNHEY, SVGAGI. Trimming at V came to 4 bases and at J to 1 base, leaving 3 bases not matched to a gene. The CDR3 extends over 16 amino acids. The chain's CDR3 is CASSSRTSGGTDTQYF. The CDR3 nucleotides are TGTGCCAGCAGTTCCCGGACTAGCGGGGGCACAGATACGCAGTATTTT.

The chain joins TRBV19 to TRBJ1-2; no reliable D call. There are 15 residues in the CDR3. Germline CDR1 is LNHDA and CDR2 is SQIVND (reference sequence). Trimming pared 1 base from V and 7 bases from J, leaving 16 bases between. In DNA, the CDR3 is TGTGCCAGTAGTATAGGGGCCTTCGAGCACGGTGGCTACACCTTC. It yields the protein CASSIGAFEHGGYTF.

For the CDR3, the DNA is TGTGCCAGCAGCTTAGGGTCTAGGGGAATCTCCAACACACAGTACTTC. Residues: CASSLGSRGISNTQYF. This rearrangement joins TRBV7-8 to TRBJ2-7, with D perhaps TRBD1 (5 bases). The ends were cut back, 1 base at V and 10 bases at J, with 23 bases in the middle. CDR1 SGHVS and CDR2 FQNEAQ come from the germline V gene. CDR3 size: 16 residues.

The rearrangement joins TRBV6-5 to TRBJ2-1; 7 bases agree with TRBD2. This CDR3 comprises 15 residues. In germline, CDR1 is MNHEY, CDR2 SVGAGI. J was trimmed by 0 bases and V by 2 bases; bases with no gene match: 1. As DNA, the CDR3 is TGTGCCAGCAGTTACGAGCGGGGCTCCTACAATGAGCAGTTCTTC. Its protein is CASSYERGSYNEQFF.

This clone came up once. V usage is TRBV6-5 and J usage is TRBJ2-7, with D possibly matching TRBD1 (6 bases). V lost 2 bases, J lost 3 bases, and 8 bases lay in between. Per germline, CDR1 MNHEY and CDR2 SVGAGI. CDR3 length equals 13 residues. The CDR3 is CASSYKDSYEQYF. CDR3 sequence (DNA): TGTGCCAGCAGTTACAAGGACAGCTACGAGCAGTACTTC.

The chain carries TRBV19 and TRBJ2-7; tentatively, D is TRBD1 (6 bases). The CDR3 is made up of 16 amino acids. The V and J ends lost 5 bases and 0 bases respectively, with 17 bases between them. From germline, CDR1 is LNHDA and CDR2 SQIVND (reference sequence). In DNA form, the CDR3 reads TGTGCCAGTAGTTCCCTTCCTGGACAGAGCTCCTACGAGCAGTACTTC. It codes for CASSSLPGQSSYEQYF.

The V call is TRBV18, the J call TRBJ1-5; 9 bases map to TRBD1. V lost 5 bases, J lost 3 bases, and 5 bases stayed unmatched. CDR3 length: 15 amino acids. The V gene's germline CDR1 is KGHSH and CDR2 LQKENI. In DNA, the CDR3 is TGTGCCAGCTCAGCCGGGACAGGGCTCAATCAGCCCCAGCATTTT. Protein sequence: CASSAGTGLNQPQHF. The full variable domain, rest sourced from reference TRBV18 and TRBJ1-5, is NAGVMQNPRHLVRRRGQEARLRCSPMKGHSHVYWYRQLPEEGLKFMVYLQKENIIDESGMPKERFSAEFPKEGPSILRIQQVVRGDSAAYFCASSAGTGLNQPQHFGDGTRLSIL.

The chain couples TRBV5-6 to TRBJ2-3; the match to TRBD2 covers 11 bases. The length of the CDR3 is 18 residues. Trimming at V came to 4 bases and at J to 2 bases, leaving 12 bases not matched to a gene. Germline-derived CDR1 and CDR2 are SGHDT and YYEEEE. CDR3: CASSTLPGLAVITDTQYF. CDR3 in DNA: TGTGCCAGCAGCACCCTCCCGGGACTAGCGGTAATCACAGATACGCAGTATTTT.

V and J are TRBV6-6 and TRBJ2-5, with 7 positions matching TRBD2. V was clipped by 6 bases and J by 5 bases; unmatched bases: 12. The CDR3 loop spans 15 amino acids. Per the germline V gene, CDR1 is MNHNY and CDR2 is SVGAGI (reference sequence). The CDR3 nucleotides are TGTGCCAGCAGGCGGCGTCTAGCGGCTGGCGAGACCCAGTACTTC. It is translated as CASRRRLAAGETQYF.

The chain couples TRBV28 to TRBJ1-2; weak D call: TRBD1 (5 bases). CDR1 MDHEN and CDR2 SYDVKM come from the germline V gene. CDR3 length: 14 residues. The V end lost 6 bases, the J end lost 2 bases, and 13 bases lay between the germline ends. The CDR3 region is CASSSGGYNYGYTF. CDR3 DNA sequence: TGTGCCAGCAGCTCCGGGGGGTACAACTATGGCTACACCTTC.

The chain combines TRBV27 with TRBJ2-5; TRBD2 matches 11 bases. CDR1 MNHEY and CDR2 SMNVEV come from the germline V gene (reference sequence). The CDR3 has 18 amino acids. The J segment lost 5 bases and the V segment lost 7 bases, leaving 18 bases of the junction unmatched. Here the CDR3 DNA reads TGTGCCAGCACCCAAAAGGGACTAGCGGAACAGGTGGGGGAGACCCAGTACTTC. It is translated as CASTQKGLAEQVGETQYF.

The chain is built from TRBV2 and TRBJ1-4, with D uncertain. The CDR3 is made up of 14 amino acids. V gave up 7 bases and J gave up 7 bases, with 16 bases separating them. Germline CDR1 reads SNHLY; CDR2 reads FYNNEI. CDR3 DNA sequence: TGTGCCAGCACAGGAGGCGTTAAGGGTGAAAAACTGTTTTTT. Its protein product is CASTGGVKGEKLFF.

The chain couples TRBV5-6 to TRBJ2-3, with D perhaps matching TRBD1 (6 bases). CDR1 is SGHDT and CDR2 is YYEEEE in the germline V gene. The CDR3 runs 14 residues. Trimming took 4 bases from V and 0 from J, leaving 9 bases between them. As DNA, the CDR3 is TGTGCCAGCAGCCGCAGGGGTAGCACAGATACGCAGTATTTT. It is translated as CASSRRGSTDTQYF.